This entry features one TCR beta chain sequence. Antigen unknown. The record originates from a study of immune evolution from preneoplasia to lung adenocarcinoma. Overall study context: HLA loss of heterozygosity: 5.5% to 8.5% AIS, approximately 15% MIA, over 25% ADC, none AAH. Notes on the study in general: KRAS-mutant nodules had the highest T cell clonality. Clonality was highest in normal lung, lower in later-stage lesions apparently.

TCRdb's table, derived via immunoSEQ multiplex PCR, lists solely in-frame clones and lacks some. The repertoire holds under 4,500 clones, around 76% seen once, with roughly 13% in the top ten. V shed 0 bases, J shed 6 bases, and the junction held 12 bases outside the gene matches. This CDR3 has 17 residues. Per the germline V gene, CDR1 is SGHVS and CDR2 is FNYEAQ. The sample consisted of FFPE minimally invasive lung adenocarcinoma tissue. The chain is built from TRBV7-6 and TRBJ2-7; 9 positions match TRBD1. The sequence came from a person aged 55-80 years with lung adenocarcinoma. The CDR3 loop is CASSLAISGTGSIEQYF. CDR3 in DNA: TGTGCCAGCAGCTTAGCGATTTCCGGGACAGGGTCCATCGAGCAGTACTTC.